These T cell receptor beta chains were read from a single sample in a study of neoadjuvant anti-PD-1 for oral cavity cancer. Here immunoSEQ multiplex PCR was the method, and the copy in TCRdb shows in-frame clones only, minus some. The table lists some 33,000 clones, about 87% of them singletons, with roughly 3.6% in the top ten. Sequenced here: PBMCs, sampled before nivolumab (anti-PD-1) treatment. The receptors derive from a person between 35 and 79 years old with oral cavity squamous cell carcinoma. CDR3s include the opening cysteine and the closing phenylalanine or tryptophan. A D gene is named only where the DNA matches it firmly. Part of the rows lack a size; the others show once, few, many or a class for expanded clones.

J gene: TRBJ2-7
clone size: NA
V gene: TRBV5-1
D gene: TRBD2
CDR3 protein: CASSLVVAGGLQNEQYF
CDR3 DNA: TGCGCCAGCAGCTTGGTGGTAGCGGGGGGGCTTCAGAACGAGCAGTACTTC

J gene: TRBJ1-2
clone size: NA
V gene: TRBV18
D gene: TRBD1
CDR3 protein: CASSLAGQGDYGYTF
CDR3 DNA: TGTGCCAGCTCACTAGCGGGACAGGGTGACTATGGCTACACCTTC

J gene: TRBJ2-1
clone size: NA
V gene: TRBV19
D gene: NA
CDR3 protein: CASSIGGKGEQFF
CDR3 DNA: TGTGCCAGTAGTATAGGCGGGAAGGGAGAGCAGTTCTTC

J gene: TRBJ2-5
clone size: NA
V gene: TRBV19
D gene: NA
CDR3 protein: CASSIGRQRQETQYF
CDR3 DNA: TGTGCCAGTAGTATAGGACGACAGCGCCAAGAGACCCAGTACTTC

J gene: TRBJ2-2
clone size: NA
V gene: TRBV12-1
D gene: NA
CDR3 protein: CASSPGRAGGPQVNTGELFF
CDR3 DNA: TGTGCCAGCAGCCCCGGGAGGGCGGGGGGGCCTCAGGTTAACACCGGGGAGCTGTTTTTT

J gene: TRBJ2-2
clone size: NA
V gene: TRBV7-9
D gene: NA
CDR3 protein: CASSSTLETGELFF
CDR3 DNA: TGTGCCAGCAGCTCAACACTGGAAACCGGGGAGCTGTTTTTT

J gene: TRBJ2-7
clone size: NA
V gene: TRBV28
D gene: NA
CDR3 protein: CASSPHRGAAYEQYF
CDR3 DNA: TGTGCCAGCAGTCCCCACCGCGGGGCGGCCTACGAGCAGTACTTC

J gene: TRBJ2-7
clone size: NA
V gene: TRBV4-3
D gene: NA
CDR3 protein: CASSQGGVVREQYF
CDR3 DNA: TGCGCCAGCAGCCAAGGGGGGGTAGTCCGCGAGCAGTACTTC

J gene: TRBJ2-1
clone size: once
V gene: TRBV7-3
D gene: TRBD2
CDR3 protein: CASSLSGGLSYNEQFF
CDR3 DNA: TGTGCCAGCAGCTTGAGCGGGGGTTTATCCTACAATGAGCAGTTCTTC

J gene: TRBJ1-1
clone size: NA
V gene: TRBV6-6
D gene: NA
CDR3 protein: CASIIQGSNTEAFF
CDR3 DNA: TGTGCCAGCATAATACAGGGATCGAACACTGAAGCTTTCTTT

J gene: TRBJ1-2
clone size: NA
V gene: TRBV7-9
D gene: NA
CDR3 protein: CASSLVNGPNYGYTF
CDR3 DNA: TGTGCCAGCAGCTTAGTGAATGGACCCAACTATGGCTACACCTTC

J gene: TRBJ2-7
clone size: few
V gene: TRBV7-2
D gene: NA
CDR3 protein: CATRWGASSGEQYF
CDR3 DNA: TGTGCCACCAGGTGGGGGGCGAGTTCCGGGGAGCAGTACTTC

J gene: TRBJ1-2
clone size: NA
V gene: TRBV11-1
D gene: TRBD1
CDR3 protein: CASSFTSGQGKGYTF
CDR3 DNA: TGTGCCAGCAGCTTTACTTCGGGACAGGGGAAAGGCTACACCTTC

J gene: TRBJ1-2
clone size: NA
V gene: TRBV10-3
D gene: NA
CDR3 protein: CAISGGAAYGYTF
CDR3 DNA: TGTGCCATCAGTGGGGGAGCGGCCTATGGCTACACCTTC

J gene: TRBJ1-2
clone size: NA
V gene: TRBV19
D gene: NA
CDR3 protein: CASSITEAYGYTF
CDR3 DNA: TGTGCCAGTAGTATCACGGAGGCCTATGGCTACACCTTC

J gene: TRBJ2-2
clone size: few
V gene: TRBV14
D gene: NA
CDR3 protein: CASSQVGHTGELFF
CDR3 DNA: TGTGCCAGCAGCCAAGTGGGCCACACCGGGGAGCTGTTTTTT

J gene: TRBJ2-5
clone size: NA
V gene: TRBV7-2
D gene: TRBD2
CDR3 protein: CASSPRTSLVETQYF
CDR3 DNA: TGTGCCAGCAGCCCCCGGACTAGCTTGGTTGAGACCCAGTACTTC

J gene: TRBJ1-1
clone size: few
V gene: TRBV5-1
D gene: TRBD1
CDR3 protein: CASSFRPRGATPQLNTEAFF
CDR3 DNA: TGCGCCAGCAGCTTTCGACCCAGGGGGGCGACCCCACAACTTAACACTGAAGCTTTCTTT

J gene: TRBJ1-2
clone size: NA
V gene: TRBV7-2
D gene: NA
CDR3 protein: CASSNPYGGDFGYTF
CDR3 DNA: TGTGCCAGCAGTAATCCTTATGGGGGGGATTTTGGCTACACCTTC

J gene: TRBJ2-7
clone size: few
V gene: TRBV10-3
D gene: NA
CDR3 protein: CAISEGLSYEQYF
CDR3 DNA: TGTGCCATCAGTGAGGGGCTCTCCTACGAGCAGTACTTC

J gene: TRBJ2-1
clone size: NA
V gene: TRBV2
D gene: NA
CDR3 protein: CASSESWIEQFF
CDR3 DNA: TGTGCCAGCAGTGAATCGTGGATTGAGCAGTTCTTC

J gene: TRBJ1-5
clone size: NA
V gene: TRBV5-5
D gene: NA
CDR3 protein: CASSLVSNSNQPQHF
CDR3 DNA: TGTGCCAGCAGCTTGGTCTCTAATAGCAATCAGCCCCAGCATTTT

J gene: TRBJ2-3
clone size: NA
V gene: TRBV4-3
D gene: NA
CDR3 protein: CASSQDRAWDTQYF
CDR3 DNA: TGCGCCAGCAGCCAAGACAGGGCATGGGATACGCAGTATTTT

J gene: TRBJ2-7
clone size: NA
V gene: TRBV5-5
D gene: NA
CDR3 protein: CASSTSYEQYF
CDR3 DNA: TGTGCCAGCAGCACCTCCTACGAGCAGTACTTC

J gene: TRBJ2-5
clone size: few
V gene: TRBV5-4
D gene: TRBD2
CDR3 protein: CASSRGTSGLQETQYF
CDR3 DNA: TGTGCCAGCAGCCGCGGGACTAGCGGGTTGCAAGAGACCCAGTACTTC

J gene: TRBJ1-5
clone size: NA
V gene: TRBV7-2
D gene: TRBD1
CDR3 protein: CASSLRGSNQPQHF
CDR3 DNA: TGTGCCAGCAGCCTCAGGGGGAGCAATCAGCCCCAGCATTTT

J gene: TRBJ2-1
clone size: NA
V gene: TRBV7-2
D gene: NA
CDR3 protein: CASSLVAGNEQFF
CDR3 DNA: TGTGCCAGCAGCTTAGTGGCAGGGAATGAGCAGTTCTTC

J gene: TRBJ1-4
clone size: NA
V gene: TRBV6-4
D gene: NA
CDR3 protein: CASSREVGEKLFF
CDR3 DNA: TGTGCCAGCAGTCGGGAGGTGGGGGAAAAACTGTTTTTT

J gene: TRBJ2-2
clone size: NA
V gene: TRBV19
D gene: NA
CDR3 protein: CASSIVSNTGELFF
CDR3 DNA: TGTGCCAGTAGTATAGTGTCGAACACCGGGGAGCTGTTTTTT

J gene: TRBJ1-5
clone size: NA
V gene: TRBV15
D gene: NA
CDR3 protein: CATSSGNQPQHF
CDR3 DNA: TGTGCCACCAGCAGCGGCAATCAGCCCCAGCATTTT

J gene: TRBJ2-2
clone size: NA
V gene: TRBV6-1
D gene: NA
CDR3 protein: CATKQGGGITGELFF
CDR3 DNA: TGTGCCACTAAACAGGGAGGGGGGATCACCGGGGAGCTGTTTTTT

J gene: TRBJ2-1
clone size: NA
V gene: TRBV6-5
D gene: NA
CDR3 protein: CASKGGASYNEQFF
CDR3 DNA: TGTGCCAGCAAAGGGGGGGCCTCCTACAATGAGCAGTTCTTC

J gene: TRBJ1-6
clone size: NA
V gene: TRBV7-9
D gene: NA
CDR3 protein: CASSLMRQHNSPLHF
CDR3 DNA: TGTGCCAGCAGCTTAATGCGACAGCATAATTCACCCCTCCACTTT

J gene: TRBJ1-2
clone size: once
V gene: TRBV10-3
D gene: NA
CDR3 protein: CAISSPTGTGYTF
CDR3 DNA: TGTGCCATCAGTTCCCCTACAGGGACTGGCTACACCTTC

J gene: TRBJ1-1
clone size: NA
V gene: TRBV18
D gene: NA
CDR3 protein: CASSPSGAGERKAFF
CDR3 DNA: TGTGCCAGCTCACCCTCCGGCGCAGGGGAAAGAAAAGCTTTCTTT

J gene: TRBJ2-7
clone size: NA
V gene: TRBV29-1
D gene: NA
CDR3 protein: CSVERAGANYEQYF
CDR3 DNA: TGCAGCGTTGAGAGGGCGGGGGCCAACTACGAGCAGTACTTC

J gene: TRBJ1-2
clone size: NA
V gene: TRBV9
D gene: TRBD1
CDR3 protein: CASSVDEGARRGYTF
CDR3 DNA: TGTGCCAGCAGCGTAGATGAGGGGGCGCGTCGTGGCTACACCTTC

J gene: TRBJ2-3
clone size: NA
V gene: TRBV7-9
D gene: TRBD2
CDR3 protein: CASSLLAGSADTQYF
CDR3 DNA: TGTGCCAGCAGCTTACTAGCGGGGTCCGCGGATACGCAGTATTTT

J gene: TRBJ1-5
clone size: NA
V gene: TRBV7-2
D gene: NA
CDR3 protein: CASSLDGGSNQPQHF
CDR3 DNA: TGTGCCAGCAGCTTAGACGGGGGTAGCAATCAGCCCCAGCATTTT

J gene: TRBJ2-7
clone size: once
V gene: TRBV7-2
D gene: NA
CDR3 protein: CASSITPTAYEQYF
CDR3 DNA: TGTGCCAGCAGCATAACCCCGACGGCTTACGAGCAGTACTTC

J gene: TRBJ1-1
clone size: NA
V gene: TRBV4-2
D gene: NA
CDR3 protein: CASSQELGARTEAFF
CDR3 DNA: TGTGCCAGCAGCCAAGAACTGGGGGCGCGCACTGAAGCTTTCTTT

J gene: TRBJ1-3
clone size: once
V gene: TRBV10-1
D gene: NA
CDR3 protein: CASSESRSSSGNTIYF
CDR3 DNA: TGCGCCAGCAGTGAGTCGAGGTCGAGCTCTGGAAACACCATATATTTT